This TCR beta chain was identified during a study of patients and donors after allogeneic stem cell transplantation. MiXCR, run by TCRdb on the RT-PCR reads, gives a single entry per CDR3 protein. The sample includes some 880,000 distinct CDR3 sequences, about a sixth of them seen just once. Germline V gives CDR1 SGHRS, CDR2 YFSETQ. Germline trimming cut 0 bases from V and 2 bases from J; bases unmatched to any gene: 2. The CDR3 has 15 residues. The source of this sequence is a human donor who was either an allogeneic HSCT recipient or a stem cell or donor lymphocyte infusion donor (not recorded which). It is not recorded whose cells these are; they may come from a transplant donor. The sequencing sample was made of blood, either unsorted or a sorted T cell fraction (not recorded which). The chain is built from TRBV5-1 and TRBJ1-3; TRBD1 aligns across 7 bases. Here the CDR3 DNA reads TGCGCCAGCAGCTTGGAAGGGGGCGCTGGAAACACCATATATTTT. Protein product: CASSLEGGAGNTIYF.